This TCR beta chain emerged from a study of identical twins. One entry per CDR3 protein results from TCRdb running MiXCR on the 5' RACE reads. The repertoire consists of hundreds of thousands of distinct CDR3 sequences, with 20% to 25% occurring once and the leading ten covering about 3%. Only a few counts were recorded for this clonotype. Germline V CDR1 and CDR2: SEHNR, FQNEAQ (reference sequence). The V end was cut by 4 bases, the J end by 11 bases, with 9 bases between. CDR3 length equals 11 residues. These data were likewise used in another study, on T cells expressing NK-cell markers. That work adds: Seven of eight sequenced donors tested HCMV-seropositive; one tested seronegative. The CD3+CD56-NKG2C+ fraction was also led by these clonotypes in several donors.

Sequenced sample: CD4+ T cells sorted from blood. The chain recombines TRBV7-9 with TRBJ2-4; possible D gene TRBD2, 6 bases. The TCR originated in a woman between 18 and 30 years old in good health. DNA of the CDR3: TGTGCCAGCAGCTCCGGCGGGGTTCAGTACTTC. Translated: CASSSGGVQYF.